This is a list of T cell receptor beta chains from one sample in a study of blood T cell repertoires in COVID-19. Method: immunoSEQ multiplex PCR; TCRdb's copy keeps in-frame clones and lacks some. Among about 100,000 clones listed, roughly 88% were seen once. Sequencing was carried out using peripheral blood. Source of these receptors: a human donor in a cohort sampled during active COVID-19. Each CDR3 is given with its conserved first and last residue. Each record gives: J gene, V gene, CDR3 protein.

J gene: TRBJ2-2
V gene: TRBV7-8
CDR3 protein: CASSQLTWGQGRPISLNTGELFF

J gene: TRBJ2-7
V gene: TRBV19
CDR3 protein: CASSITRGVAYEQYF

J gene: TRBJ2-7
V gene: TRBV6-5
CDR3 protein: CASRAGASYEQYF

J gene: TRBJ2-2
V gene: TRBV5-1
CDR3 protein: CASRKRGDTGELFF

J gene: TRBJ1-1
V gene: TRBV9
CDR3 protein: CASSRGSNTEAFF

J gene: TRBJ1-6
V gene: TRBV15
CDR3 protein: CATSREITGRSPLHF

J gene: TRBJ1-3
V gene: TRBV2
CDR3 protein: CASSEDRAGNTIYF

J gene: TRBJ2-1
V gene: TRBV7-9
CDR3 protein: CASSPRGTGSNEQFF

J gene: TRBJ1-2
V gene: TRBV5-1
CDR3 protein: CASSYDRAGGYTF

J gene: TRBJ1-6
V gene: TRBV7-8
CDR3 protein: CASSLYSAGDSPLHF

J gene: TRBJ1-1
V gene: TRBV5-1
CDR3 protein: CASGPGQVRTEAFF

J gene: TRBJ1-1
V gene: TRBV19
CDR3 protein: CASSLQGMNTEAFF

J gene: TRBJ2-3
V gene: TRBV5-1
CDR3 protein: CASSLGGGADTQYF

J gene: TRBJ2-2
V gene: TRBV7-9
CDR3 protein: CASIKVEGPGELFF

J gene: TRBJ2-3
V gene: TRBV9
CDR3 protein: CASSVGDRGLPSTDTQYF

J gene: TRBJ2-3
V gene: TRBV7-3
CDR3 protein: CASSPGQHTDTQYF

J gene: TRBJ1-1
V gene: TRBV11-3
CDR3 protein: CASSLKTGFDTEAFF

J gene: TRBJ2-1
V gene: TRBV7-9
CDR3 protein: CASSFPLPLKSSYNEQFF

J gene: TRBJ2-5
V gene: TRBV5-1
CDR3 protein: CASSLWGLGVTEETQYF

J gene: TRBJ1-5
V gene: TRBV15
CDR3 protein: CATSSDRAVQPQHF

J gene: TRBJ2-1
V gene: TRBV6-4
CDR3 protein: CASSPGQGGNEQFF

J gene: TRBJ1-1
V gene: TRBV9
CDR3 protein: CASSQMAENTEAFF

J gene: TRBJ2-1
V gene: TRBV7-2
CDR3 protein: CASSLKAGSYNEQFF

J gene: TRBJ2-1
V gene: TRBV7-2
CDR3 protein: CASSWGWGPSNEQFF

J gene: TRBJ2-1
V gene: TRBV19
CDR3 protein: CASSKRGTGSYNEQFF

J gene: TRBJ1-1
V gene: TRBV3-1/TRBV3-2
CDR3 protein: CASSQASGSLRGAFF

J gene: TRBJ2-7
V gene: TRBV7-2
CDR3 protein: CASSYRLLEGYEQYF

J gene: TRBJ2-1
V gene: TRBV28
CDR3 protein: CASSSGGVNEQFF

J gene: TRBJ1-3
V gene: TRBV7-8
CDR3 protein: CASSAQGASYTIYF

J gene: TRBJ1-5
V gene: TRBV4-1
CDR3 protein: CASSLPNQPQHF

J gene: TRBJ2-7
V gene: TRBV28
CDR3 protein: CASSLTHRGAEQYF

J gene: TRBJ1-1
V gene: TRBV6-5
CDR3 protein: CASSYSTAMNTEAFF

J gene: TRBJ2-4
V gene: TRBV11-3
CDR3 protein: CASSLAGAWWPKNIQYF

J gene: TRBJ2-3
V gene: TRBV20-1
CDR3 protein: CSASRGQGEDTQYF

J gene: TRBJ2-2
V gene: TRBV7-9
CDR3 protein: CASSSRRGVGGELFF

J gene: TRBJ1-2
V gene: TRBV29-1
CDR3 protein: CSVERNGRARGYTF

J gene: TRBJ2-7
V gene: TRBV10-2
CDR3 protein: CASSFSSGDRSYEQYF

J gene: TRBJ1-1
V gene: TRBV2
CDR3 protein: CASSALGTGGTEAFF

J gene: TRBJ1-4
V gene: TRBV3-1/TRBV3-2
CDR3 protein: CASSQDPTENEKLFF

J gene: TRBJ2-3
V gene: TRBV7-9
CDR3 protein: CASSAPIADTQYF

J gene: TRBJ1-6
V gene: TRBV6-5
CDR3 protein: CASSDRGSSPLHF

J gene: TRBJ1-4
V gene: TRBV6-5
CDR3 protein: CASSPTQGPGEKLFF

J gene: TRBJ2-3
V gene: TRBV28
CDR3 protein: CASRWTSGIADTQYF

J gene: TRBJ1-4
V gene: TRBV4-3
CDR3 protein: CASSLGRGEKLFF

J gene: TRBJ1-5
V gene: TRBV6-5
CDR3 protein: CASRDRGNQPQHF

J gene: TRBJ2-7
V gene: TRBV10-3
CDR3 protein: CAISGRQNSHEQYF

J gene: TRBJ2-3
V gene: TRBV29-1
CDR3 protein: CSVLTGTDTQYF

J gene: TRBJ2-1
V gene: TRBV6-1
CDR3 protein: CASSELFWGSGRNNEQFF

J gene: TRBJ2-1
V gene: TRBV6-1
CDR3 protein: CASSDAGGPNNEQFF

J gene: TRBJ1-5
V gene: TRBV3-1/TRBV3-2
CDR3 protein: CASSQEIGGPQHF

J gene: TRBJ2-7
V gene: TRBV5-1
CDR3 protein: CASSFASGSSYEQYF

J gene: TRBJ2-2
V gene: TRBV5-1
CDR3 protein: CASSSATLRGTGELFF

J gene: TRBJ2-3
V gene: TRBV5-1
CDR3 protein: CASSEGLAGYTQYF

J gene: TRBJ1-6
V gene: TRBV9
CDR3 protein: CASSVATEWGNNSPLHF

J gene: TRBJ1-2
V gene: TRBV28
CDR3 protein: CASSLQGTYGYTF